A selection of T cell receptor beta chains follows, all from one sample in a study of blood T cell repertoires in COVID-19. Sequencing used immunoSEQ multiplex PCR; TCRdb keeps in-frame clones, though not all of them. The sample yields about 250,000 clones, around 87% seen once. Sequencing input: PBMCs or T cells enriched from blood (not recorded which). All receptors come from a woman aged 45-60 years who had recovered from COVID-19. Each CDR3 is given with its conserved first and last residue. The D gene is left open where the match is weak. The size field is filled for only some rows; it gives once, few, many or a size class.

cdr3_nt: TGCGCCAGCAGCCAAGAACTAGCGGGAGGAACAGATACGCAGTATTTT
cdr3_aa: CASSQELAGGTDTQYF
j_call: TRBJ2-3
clone_size: .
v_call: TRBV4-3
d_call: TRBD2

cdr3_nt: TGTGCCAGCAGTCACTCCACTAACTATGGCTACACCTTC
cdr3_aa: CASSHSTNYGYTF
j_call: TRBJ1-2
clone_size: .
v_call: TRBV25-1
d_call: .

cdr3_nt: TGTGCCAGCAGTGAATTAACTAGAGGACGGCTCTATGGCTACACCTTC
cdr3_aa: CASSELTRGRLYGYTF
j_call: TRBJ1-2
clone_size: .
v_call: TRBV2
d_call: .

cdr3_nt: TGTGCCAGTAGTATTGGTCAGGGGGAGACCCAGTACTTC
cdr3_aa: CASSIGQGETQYF
j_call: TRBJ2-5
clone_size: .
v_call: TRBV19
d_call: .

cdr3_nt: TGTGCCAGCGGGTTATTCCCAGGGGTTAATGAGCAGTTCTTC
cdr3_aa: CASGLFPGVNEQFF
j_call: TRBJ2-1
clone_size: .
v_call: TRBV27
d_call: .

cdr3_nt: TGTGCCAGCAGGAGGGCCCTCCCCGGAGCCACTGAAGCTTTCTTT
cdr3_aa: CASRRALPGATEAFF
j_call: TRBJ1-1
clone_size: .
v_call: TRBV6-5
d_call: .

cdr3_nt: TGTGCCAGCTCACCAATCTCGGGGGACGAGCAGTACTTC
cdr3_aa: CASSPISGDEQYF
j_call: TRBJ2-7
clone_size: .
v_call: TRBV18
d_call: .

cdr3_nt: TGCAGCGTTGCAGGGGCCGGAAACACCATATATTTT
cdr3_aa: CSVAGAGNTIYF
j_call: TRBJ1-3
clone_size: once
v_call: TRBV29-1
d_call: .

cdr3_nt: TGTGCCAGCAGCTCCGGGACAGGTGGCAATGAGCAGTTCTTC
cdr3_aa: CASSSGTGGNEQFF
j_call: TRBJ2-1
clone_size: few
v_call: TRBV6-5
d_call: TRBD1

cdr3_nt: TGTGCCAGCCACGGACGGGGGGCCGTCGAGACCCAGTACTTC
cdr3_aa: CASHGRGAVETQYF
j_call: TRBJ2-5
clone_size: .
v_call: TRBV2
d_call: .

cdr3_nt: TGTGCTAGTCGGGGGGAGAACACTGAAGCTTTCTTT
cdr3_aa: CASRGENTEAFF
j_call: TRBJ1-1
clone_size: .
v_call: TRBV12-5
d_call: .

cdr3_nt: TGTGCCAGCTCTCGAGGCGGCACAGATACGCAGTATTTT
cdr3_aa: CASSRGGTDTQYF
j_call: TRBJ2-3
clone_size: .
v_call: TRBV27
d_call: .

cdr3_nt: TGCGCCAGCAGCCAAGCGAGTGCTAGCTCCTACGAGCAGTACTTC
cdr3_aa: CASSQASASSYEQYF
j_call: TRBJ2-7
clone_size: .
v_call: TRBV4-1
d_call: .

cdr3_nt: TGTGCCAGCAGCAGGCCGACAGGGGGCACTGAAGCTTTCTTT
cdr3_aa: CASSRPTGGTEAFF
j_call: TRBJ1-1
clone_size: .
v_call: TRBV21-1
d_call: .

cdr3_nt: TGTGCCAGCTCTTTTGGACAGGGGCGGTACAATGAGCAGTTCTTC
cdr3_aa: CASSFGQGRYNEQFF
j_call: TRBJ2-1
clone_size: .
v_call: TRBV18
d_call: TRBD1

cdr3_nt: TGCGCCAGCCATCCCGGGACACACAATAATCAGCCCCAGCATTTT
cdr3_aa: CASHPGTHNNQPQHF
j_call: TRBJ1-5
clone_size: .
v_call: TRBV10-1
d_call: .

cdr3_nt: TGTGCCAGCAGCAAAGAGGGACAGGGGGTGCCCTACGAGCAGTACTTC
cdr3_aa: CASSKEGQGVPYEQYF
j_call: TRBJ2-7
clone_size: .
v_call: TRBV21-1
d_call: .

cdr3_nt: TGCGCCAGCAGCTTTTTGAACAGGGAGAATGGTGGCTACACCTTC
cdr3_aa: CASSFLNRENGGYTF
j_call: TRBJ1-2
clone_size: .
v_call: TRBV5-1
d_call: .

cdr3_nt: TGTGCCAGCAGCACCGGGACTAGCGGGGTTTACAATGAGCAGTTCTTC
cdr3_aa: CASSTGTSGVYNEQFF
j_call: TRBJ2-1
clone_size: .
v_call: TRBV11-3
d_call: TRBD2

cdr3_nt: TGTGCCAGCAGCTTGCACAGGGAATCCTACGAGCAGTACTTC
cdr3_aa: CASSLHRESYEQYF
j_call: TRBJ2-7
clone_size: .
v_call: TRBV7-2
d_call: .

cdr3_nt: TGTGCCAGCAGCGCGCGGCGGGGGGAGGGGACCAAAAACATTCAGTACTTC
cdr3_aa: CASSARRGEGTKNIQYF
j_call: TRBJ2-4
clone_size: .
v_call: TRBV7-8
d_call: TRBD2

cdr3_nt: TGTGCCAGCAGCTTTTCATTAGCGGGAGCCAATGAGCAGTTCTTC
cdr3_aa: CASSFSLAGANEQFF
j_call: TRBJ2-1
clone_size: few
v_call: TRBV11-3
d_call: TRBD2

cdr3_nt: TGTGCCAGCTCACCATCAGCCAGGCTGGATACGCAGTATTTT
cdr3_aa: CASSPSARLDTQYF
j_call: TRBJ2-3
clone_size: .
v_call: TRBV18
d_call: .

cdr3_nt: TGTGCCAGCAGAGAGGGGGCGGGAAACACCATATATTTT
cdr3_aa: CASREGAGNTIYF
j_call: TRBJ1-3
clone_size: .
v_call: TRBV7-9
d_call: TRBD1

cdr3_nt: TGTGCCAGCAGCTGGACAGCTACTTATGGCTACACCTTC
cdr3_aa: CASSWTATYGYTF
j_call: TRBJ1-2
clone_size: once
v_call: TRBV7-4
d_call: .

cdr3_nt: TGTGCCACCAGCAGAGATACGAGCGGGAGGGCCTCCGAGCAGTACTTC
cdr3_aa: CATSRDTSGRASEQYF
j_call: TRBJ2-7
clone_size: .
v_call: TRBV15
d_call: TRBD2

cdr3_nt: TGCGCCAGCAGCTTCCAAACTCGCACAGATACGCAGTATTTT
cdr3_aa: CASSFQTRTDTQYF
j_call: TRBJ2-3
clone_size: .
v_call: TRBV5-1
d_call: .

cdr3_nt: TGTGCCAGCAGCCAAGGGCCAACGGGTAATGAAAAACTGTTTTTT
cdr3_aa: CASSQGPTGNEKLFF
j_call: TRBJ1-4
clone_size: .
v_call: TRBV4-2
d_call: .

cdr3_nt: TGTGCCAGCAGTCCGAGGACCCCTAGCGGGGATGGCTACACCTTC
cdr3_aa: CASSPRTPSGDGYTF
j_call: TRBJ1-2
clone_size: .
v_call: TRBV27
d_call: .

cdr3_nt: TGTGCCAGCAAACTAGGGACTAGCGGGGGAACCTACGAGCAGTACTTC
cdr3_aa: CASKLGTSGGTYEQYF
j_call: TRBJ2-7
clone_size: .
v_call: TRBV27
d_call: TRBD2

cdr3_nt: TGTGCCAGCAGTTTCGTCTCGGGACTGTTTAATTCACCCCTCCACTTT
cdr3_aa: CASSFVSGLFNSPLHF
j_call: TRBJ1-6
clone_size: .
v_call: TRBV27
d_call: .

cdr3_nt: TGTGCCAGCAGAAAGACTAGCGGGGGATTAGAGCAGTACTTC
cdr3_aa: CASRKTSGGLEQYF
j_call: TRBJ2-7
clone_size: .
v_call: TRBV27
d_call: TRBD2

cdr3_nt: TGCGCCAGCAGCCAAGAACGGGGGAAGGTTGAGCAGTTCTTC
cdr3_aa: CASSQERGKVEQFF
j_call: TRBJ2-1
clone_size: .
v_call: TRBV4-1
d_call: .

cdr3_nt: TGTGCCAGTAGCATAGGGGGCCCTAACTATGGCTACACCTTC
cdr3_aa: CASSIGGPNYGYTF
j_call: TRBJ1-2
clone_size: .
v_call: TRBV19
d_call: TRBD1

cdr3_nt: TGTGCCAGCTCATCCCGACAGGGAGCATATGGCTACACCTTC
cdr3_aa: CASSSRQGAYGYTF
j_call: TRBJ1-2
clone_size: .
v_call: TRBV18
d_call: TRBD1

cdr3_nt: TGCGCCAGCAGCCAAGAACCGGGAATCGGCTACACCTTC
cdr3_aa: CASSQEPGIGYTF
j_call: TRBJ1-2
clone_size: .
v_call: TRBV4-3
d_call: .

cdr3_nt: TGCAGTGCTAGTGAACTAGCGGGAGGGTCCCCCTACAATGAGCAGTTCTTC
cdr3_aa: CSASELAGGSPYNEQFF
j_call: TRBJ2-1
clone_size: .
v_call: TRBV20-1
d_call: TRBD2

cdr3_nt: TGTGCCAGCTCGGACAGGGCGTATGGCTACACCTTC
cdr3_aa: CASSDRAYGYTF
j_call: TRBJ1-2
clone_size: .
v_call: TRBV3-1/TRBV3-2
d_call: TRBD1

cdr3_nt: TGTGCCAGCAGCCGTACAGGGGCCACAGATACGCAGTATTTT
cdr3_aa: CASSRTGATDTQYF
j_call: TRBJ2-3
clone_size: few
v_call: TRBV5-4
d_call: TRBD1

cdr3_nt: TGTGCCAGCAGGGGGACAGGGGCTTTCTTT
cdr3_aa: CASRGTGAFF
j_call: TRBJ1-1
clone_size: .
v_call: TRBV21-1
d_call: .

cdr3_nt: TGTGCCACCAGGAACGGGGGTCTATTAGCGGCTAGCACAGATACGCAGTATTTT
cdr3_aa: CATRNGGLLAASTDTQYF
j_call: TRBJ2-3
clone_size: .
v_call: TRBV10-3
d_call: .

cdr3_nt: TGTGCCAGTAGTATAGGTGGAGGTGGCAGGGGGATTTTCGGTGAGCAGTTCTTC
cdr3_aa: CASSIGGGGRGIFGEQFF
j_call: TRBJ2-1
clone_size: .
v_call: TRBV19
d_call: TRBD1

cdr3_nt: TGTGCCAGCAGTTCCGGGACAGGGGGAGCAGAGACCCAGTACTTC
cdr3_aa: CASSSGTGGAETQYF
j_call: TRBJ2-5
clone_size: few
v_call: TRBV27
d_call: TRBD1

cdr3_nt: TGCAGCGTCGGGACAGGAGGAAACACCATATATTTT
cdr3_aa: CSVGTGGNTIYF
j_call: TRBJ1-3
clone_size: .
v_call: TRBV29-1
d_call: TRBD1

cdr3_nt: TGTGCCAGCAGTCTAACGACTAGCGGGAGGATATACGAGCAGTACTTC
cdr3_aa: CASSLTTSGRIYEQYF
j_call: TRBJ2-7
clone_size: .
v_call: TRBV28
d_call: TRBD2

cdr3_nt: TGTGCCAGCAGTCTCAGACCCACAGGAACGGCTTTCTTT
cdr3_aa: CASSLRPTGTAFF
j_call: TRBJ1-1
clone_size: .
v_call: TRBV3-1/TRBV3-2
d_call: .

cdr3_nt: TGTGCCAGCAGCACCACTAGCGGTAAAGAGACCCAGTACTTC
cdr3_aa: CASSTTSGKETQYF
j_call: TRBJ2-5
clone_size: .
v_call: TRBV7-2
d_call: TRBD2